Listed here are 28 T cell receptor beta chains from one sample, sequenced in a study of cytomegalovirus exposure and HLA in healthy donors (dated by TCRdb to between 2016 and 2019). The library was built by means of the immunoSEQ multiplex PCR assay. For the multiplex PCR, a mixture combining 60 forward primers for TCR Vbeta segments and 13 reverse primers for TCR Jbeta segments was used. Sourced from immuneACCESS, this table was stored by TCRdb with only in-frame sequences that have V and J called. A share of the clones is absent; for the studies checked, an unresolved V gene accounts for under half, and the remainder has no known explanation. In this sample the table shows about 160,000 clones, about 76% of which occur a single time. Jointly, the top ten make up approximately 2% of the sample. Sequencing input: PBMCs. The source of these receptors is a female donor in good health and CMV-seronegative.

The genes are TRBV13 and TRBJ1-1; 7 nucleotides line up with TRBD1. Losses at the gene ends were 3 bases for V and 10 bases for J; bases not matched to a gene: 5. Germline V CDR1 and CDR2: PRHDT, FYEKMQ (reference sequence). The CDR3 contains 12 residues. Here the CDR3 reads CASSFDRVTAFF. CDR3 nucleotides: TGTGCCAGCAGCTTCGACAGGGTGACAGCTTTCTTT. Using reference TRBV13 and TRBJ1-1 for the parts outside the CDR3, the full variable domain is AAGVIQSPRHLIKEKRETATLKCYPIPRHDTVYWYQQGPGQDPQFLISFYEKMQSDKGSIPDRFSAQQFSDYHSELNMSSLELGDSALYFCASSFDRVTAFFGQGTRLTVV.

The V and J genes are TRBV5-1 and TRBJ1-1; D gene unclear. Germline CDR1 and CDR2: SGHRS and YFSETQ. This CDR3 is built from 15 residues. V was trimmed by 4 bases and J by 3 bases, leaving 16 bases between them. Here the CDR3 reads CASSAGGQEDTEAFF. The CDR3 DNA is TGCGCCAGCAGCGCTGGAGGGCAGGAGGACACTGAAGCTTTCTTT.

This chain joins TRBV5-6 and TRBJ1-5, with D possibly being TRBD1 (5 bases). Per the germline V gene, CDR1 is SGHDT and CDR2 is YYEEEE. V was shortened by 1 base and J by 1 base, with 9 bases between the two germline ends. The CDR3 extends over 15 amino acids. The CDR3 coding sequence is TGTGCCAGCAGCTTGATCGGGGGGAGCAATCAGCCCCAGCATTTT. It translates to CASSLIGGSNQPQHF.

This chain uses TRBV18 with TRBJ2-5, with a possible D match to TRBD1 (6 bases). The DNA end lines up better with TRBJ2-7; the J call may be wrong. The germline V gene encodes CDR1 KGHSH and CDR2 LQKENI. The CDR3 consists of 15 residues. CDR3 coding DNA: TGTGCCAGCTCGTACAACAGGGATCCTAAAGGCGAGCAGTACTTC. Translation: CASSYNRDPKGEQYF.

The chain is built from TRBV6-4 and TRBJ2-1; 15 bases fit TRBD2. The germline CDR1 and CDR2 sequences are MRHNA and SNTAGT. The CDR3 runs 14 residues. The V segment lost 4 bases and the J segment 9 bases; nucleotides outside the gene matches: 1. CDR3 amino acids: CASSGTSGRGEQFF. CDR3 nucleotide sequence: TGTGCCAGCAGTGGGACTAGCGGGAGGGGTGAGCAGTTCTTC.

V is TRBV6-5 and J is TRBJ2-1; no definite D call. CDR1 is MNHEY, CDR2 SVGAGI, per germline. The length of the CDR3 is 14 residues. Trimming left V 2 bases short and J 3 bases short, with 8 bases between. CDR3 loop: CASSYGGHYNEQFF. In DNA form, the CDR3 reads TGTGCCAGCAGTTACGGTGGGCACTACAATGAGCAGTTCTTC.

Here the CDR3 DNA reads TGTGCCAGCAGCTTTACAGGGGGCACTGAAGCTTTCTTT. This translates into CASSFTGGTEAFF. The chain links TRBV7-2 to TRBJ1-1, with 8 bases that match TRBD1. The germline gives CDR1 SGHTA, CDR2 FQGNSA. The CDR3 sequence is 13 residues long. V lost 3 bases, J lost 4 bases, and 1 base stayed unmatched.

The V call is TRBV9, the J call TRBJ2-3; possibly TRBD2 for D (6 bases). Germline V gives CDR1 SGDLS, CDR2 YYNGEE. The V end lost 0 bases, the J end lost 4 bases, and 15 bases lay between the germline ends. This CDR3 comprises 16 residues. CDR3 in amino acids: CASSVGSGWRADTQYF. Written as DNA, the CDR3 is TGTGCCAGCAGCGTAGGGTCAGGGTGGAGGGCAGATACGCAGTATTTT.

The sample holds a few counts of this clone. The chain recombines TRBV5-4 with TRBJ2-7; 8 nucleotides line up with TRBD2. Germline trimming cut 2 bases from V and 0 bases from J; bases unmatched to any gene: 4. CDR3 size: 15 residues. Per the germline V gene, CDR1 is SGHNT and CDR2 is YYREEE (reference sequence). This CDR3 reads CASSLAGESSYEQYF. For the CDR3, the DNA is TGTGCCAGCAGCTTAGCGGGGGAGTCCTCCTACGAGCAGTACTTC.

With regard to this clone: In the same sample, other DNA sequences code for this CDR3. The gene calls are TRBV7-9 and TRBJ2-1; TRBD1 aligns across 10 bases. Germline CDR1 reads SEHNR; CDR2 reads FQNEAQ (reference sequence). V was pared by 3 bases and J by 1 base, with 0 bases of the junction left unmatched. This CDR3 is 15 amino acids long. CDR3 coding DNA: TGTGCCAGCAGCTTGGACAGGGGGTCCTACAATGAGCAGTTCTTC. This translates into CASSLDRGSYNEQFF.

The genes are TRBV7-2 and TRBJ2-7; a possible D gene is TRBD2 (6 bases). CDR3 size: 14 residues. Germline V gene data show CDR1 as SGHTA and CDR2 as FQGNSA. With 5 bases removed from V and 6 bases from J, the gap between germline ends came to 17 bases. The CDR3 here is CASSPVGGGGEQYF. CDR3 bases: TGTGCCAGCAGCCCCGTGGGGGGAGGAGGCGAGCAGTACTTC.

This clone has only a few counts. The V gene is TRBV5-6, the J gene TRBJ2-1, with D maybe TRBD1 (5 bases). Per germline, CDR1 SGHDT and CDR2 YYEEEE. The CDR3 length is 16 residues. The ends were cut back, 2 bases at V and 0 bases at J, with 12 bases in the middle. The CDR3 loop reads CASSLLLRGSYNEQFF. Here the CDR3 DNA reads TGTGCCAGCAGCTTACTCCTTAGGGGCTCCTACAATGAGCAGTTCTTC.

This rearrangement joins TRBV4-1 to TRBJ2-7; D remains ambiguous. The germline V and J ends were trimmed by 0 bases and 3 bases, with 12 bases remaining between them. The CDR3 spans 15 residues. Germline lookup yields CDR1 MGHRA and CDR2 YSYEKL. The CDR3 protein is CASSQDPVPRYEQYF. CDR3 coding DNA: TGCGCCAGCAGCCAAGATCCGGTCCCGCGCTACGAGCAGTACTTC.

The rearrangement uses TRBV27 and TRBJ1-2; D gene ambiguous. In germline, CDR1 is MNHEY, CDR2 SMNVEV (reference sequence). Trimming left V 4 bases short and J 0 bases short, with 15 bases between. The CDR3 contains 16 residues. The DNA of the CDR3 is TGTGCCAGCAGTTCCCTCGGGCGGGGTACTAACTATGGCTACACCTTC. Translating it yields CASSSLGRGTNYGYTF.

On this clone: This specimen includes other DNA sequences encoding the same CDR3. This rearrangement joins TRBV9 to TRBJ2-2, with a tentative D call TRBD2 (5 bases). CDR1 is SGDLS and CDR2 is YYNGEE in the germline V gene. The CDR3 has 13 amino acids. Between the trimmed V and J ends, which lost 0 bases and 5 bases, there was a span of 5 bases. The DNA of the CDR3 is TGTGCCAGCAGCGTAGGCGGGACCGGGGAGCTGTTTTTT. Encoded protein: CASSVGGTGELFF.

This chain joins TRBV6-5 and TRBJ1-2, with D unresolved. V lost 6 bases and J 12 bases, leaving 17 bases between the germline ends. Germline CDR1 and CDR2: MNHEY and SVGAGI. This CDR3 comprises 12 residues. The CDR3 nucleotides read TGTGCCAGCAGGGGAGGCAGGCGTGAACACACCTTC. The encoded protein is CASRGGRREHTF.

The V call is TRBV15, the J call TRBJ2-7, with 9 bases lining up with TRBD1. The CDR3 has 16 residues. V lost 1 base, J lost 7 bases, and 11 bases stayed unmatched. The germline CDR1 and CDR2 sequences are LNHNV and YYDKDF (reference sequence). CDR3: CATSRGDRDRVKEQYF. The DNA of the CDR3 is TGTGCCACCAGCAGAGGGGACCGGGACAGGGTAAAAGAGCAGTACTTC.

The chain is built from TRBV10-2 and TRBJ2-2; 8 nucleotides align to TRBD1. Per the germline V gene, CDR1 is WSHSY and CDR2 is SAAADI. Unmatched junction bases numbered 9, after V lost 7 bases and J lost 5 bases. The CDR3 runs 15 residues. CDR3 region: CASTSGGAGTGELFF. DNA for the CDR3: TGCGCCAGCACCTCAGGGGGCGCGGGAACCGGGGAGCTGTTTTTT.

As for this clone: This CDR3 is also generated by other DNA sequences in the sample. The chain recombines TRBV5-1 with TRBJ2-2; TRBD1 agrees at 9 bases. CDR1 SGHRS and CDR2 YFSETQ come from the germline V gene. Germline trimming cut 4 bases from V and 2 bases from J; bases unmatched to any gene: 6. There are 16 residues in the CDR3. The CDR3 bases are TGCGCCAGCAGCCCACCGGGACAGGGTAACACCGGGGAGCTGTTTTTT. Its protein is CASSPPGQGNTGELFF.

The chain uses TRBV29-1 and TRBJ1-1, with D possibly TRBD1 on 5 matching bases. CDR1 and CDR2 from the germline V gene are SQVTM and ANQGSEA. CDR3 size: 13 residues. The V end lost 5 bases, the J end lost 7 bases, and 17 bases lay between the germline ends. CDR3 coding DNA: TGCAGCGTTAGGGGATACCGACCGTTTGAAGCTTTCTTT. It translates to CSVRGYRPFEAFF.

The chain carries TRBV7-9 and TRBJ2-5, with 7 bases fitting TRBD2. V lost 0 bases and J lost 5; bases outside the gene matches: 3. The CDR3 totals 14 residues. Looked up from germline, CDR1 is SEHNR and CDR2 is FQNEAQ (reference sequence). For the CDR3, the DNA is TGTGCCAGCAGCTTAGCTCTGGGAGGGGAGACCCAGTACTTC. This encodes CASSLALGGETQYF.

This clone showed up just a few times. The rearrangement links TRBV10-3 to TRBJ1-6; 10 bases align to TRBD1. CDR3 length: 15 residues. Germline CDR1 and CDR2: ENHRY and SYGVKD. V gave up 6 bases and J gave up 8 bases; unmatched junction bases: 7. CDR3 sequence reads: CAISDRGQRDSPLHF. CDR3 sequence (DNA): TGTGCCATCAGCGACAGGGGGCAAAGGGATTCACCCCTCCACTTT.

This clone appeared a few times. This chain links TRBV15 with TRBJ1-2; 7 positions match TRBD1. The germline V gene encodes CDR1 LNHNV and CDR2 YYDKDF (reference sequence). The CDR3 is 16 residues long. Losses at the gene ends were 0 bases for V and 8 bases for J; bases not matched to a gene: 12. DNA for the CDR3: TGTGCCACCAGCAGAGAAGGGGGCGGGCAGTCCCAGGGCTACACCTTC. Translation gives CATSREGGGQSQGYTF.

CDR3 DNA: TGCGCCAGCAGCTTGTTTTCTAAACGGGGCACCGGGGAGCTGTTTTTT. Protein: CASSLFSKRGTGELFF. The chain combines TRBV5-1 with TRBJ2-2; a possible D gene is TRBD2 (5 bases). Germline assignment: CDR1 SGHRS and CDR2 YFSETQ. V was trimmed by 1 base and J by 4 bases, leaving 14 bases between them. The CDR3 has 16 amino acids.

This chain joins TRBV6-5 and TRBJ2-2; 8 nucleotides match TRBD2. J gave up 3 bases and V 4 bases, and 7 bases lay outside the gene matches. Germline V gene sequence: CDR1 MNHEY, CDR2 SVGAGI. This CDR3 spans 16 amino acids. The CDR3 sequence: CASSWSGRVDTGELFF. The CDR3 DNA is TGTGCCAGCAGTTGGTCCGGGAGGGTGGACACCGGGGAGCTGTTTTTT.

This clone was seen only a few times. V gene TRBV27 combines with J gene TRBJ1-3; 8 nucleotides agree with TRBD1. CDR3 length: 17 residues. CDR1 is MNHEY and CDR2 is SMNVEV in the germline V gene (reference sequence). The ends lost 8 bases at V and 4 bases at J; junction bases unmatched: 16. CDR3 residues: CASRKGAGGFSGNTIYF. Here the CDR3 DNA reads TGTGCCAGCCGAAAAGGGGCAGGGGGCTTTTCAGGAAACACCATATATTTT.

The J gene is TRBJ2-7, the V gene TRBV15; D perhaps matches TRBD1 (6 bases). The V end lost 1 base, the J end lost 0 bases, and 7 bases lay between the germline ends. Germline assignment: CDR1 LNHNV and CDR2 YYDKDF (reference sequence). CDR3 length: 14 residues. CDR3 residues: CATSRGTDSYEQYF. The CDR3 region has the DNA TGTGCCACCAGCAGAGGGACAGACTCCTACGAGCAGTACTTC.

J is TRBJ1-2 and V is TRBV7-8; weak D call: TRBD1 (5 bases). Looked up from germline, CDR1 is SGHVS and CDR2 is FQNEAQ. The CDR3 length is 13 residues. V lost 5 bases and J 8 bases, leaving 15 bases between the germline ends. The CDR3 sequence is CASSHGAGNGYTF. The DNA of the CDR3 is TGTGCCAGCAGCCATGGGGCAGGGAACGGCTACACCTTC.